What follows are 10 T cell receptor beta chains derived from one specimen sequenced in a study of CD8 T cells in ankylosing spondylitis. TCRdb ran MiXCR on the 5' RACE reads and lists one entry per CDR3 protein. The table lists some 71,000 distinct CDR3 sequences, 5.3% of them singletons, with about 2.2% in the top ten. The sequencing input was blood, either unsorted or a sorted T cell fraction (not recorded which). The receptor set was obtained from a male donor with ankylosing spondylitis or in good health (not recorded which).

There are a few counts of this clonotype. The V and J genes are TRBV29-1 and TRBJ1-2; D not certain. This CDR3 is built from 13 residues. Looked up from germline, CDR1 is SQVTM and CDR2 is ANQGSEA. The V end lost 3 bases, the J end lost 5 bases, and 13 bases lay between the germline ends. The CDR3 protein is CSVEVGRKYGYTF. CDR3 DNA sequence: TGCAGCGTTGAGGTCGGCAGGAAATATGGCTACACCTTC.

This clonotype was observed many times. The J gene is TRBJ1-6, the V gene TRBV12-3 or TRBV12-4; D unclear. CDR3 length: 14 amino acids. V lost 5 bases and J 11 bases, leaving 16 bases between the germline ends. The CDR3, as DNA: TGTGCCAGCAGTCCGACCTCCGGATTAACACCCCTCCACTTT. Translation gives CASSPTSGLTPLHF.

This clonotype was found many times. The chain recombines TRBV18 with TRBJ2-5; D not certain. Germline lookup yields CDR1 KGHSH and CDR2 LQKENI. Trimming removed 1 base at V and 5 bases at J, with 8 bases between. There are 13 residues in the CDR3. DNA of the CDR3: TGTGCCAGCTCACCACAAGGGCGTGAGACCCAGTACTTC. It translates to CASSPQGRETQYF.

This clonotype was seen ten or more times. The J gene is TRBJ1-1, the V gene TRBV4-1, with 10 bases identical to TRBD1. This CDR3 is built from 14 residues. Losses at the gene ends were 4 bases for V and 1 base for J; bases not matched to a gene: 0. CDR1 is MGHRA and CDR2 is YSYEKL in the germline V gene. The DNA of the CDR3 is TGCGCCAGCAGCCGGGACAGGGGGAACACTGAAGCTTTCTTT. It yields the protein CASSRDRGNTEAFF.

This clonotype was counted many times. V is TRBV10-3 and J is TRBJ2-6; the D is unclear. This CDR3 spans 14 amino acids. V shed 2 bases and J shed 3 bases, with 5 bases lying between them. Germline CDR1 reads ENHRY; CDR2 reads SYGVKD. CDR3 loop: CAISELVGANVLTF. The CDR3 DNA sequence: TGTGCCATCAGTGAGCTAGTTGGGGCCAACGTCCTGACTTTC.

This clonotype was counted ten times or more. This rearrangement joins TRBV7-6 to TRBJ2-2; D is tentatively TRBD1 or TRBD2 (6 bases each). The germline V gene encodes CDR1 SGHVS and CDR2 FNYEAQ. The V and J ends lost 5 bases and 4 bases respectively, with 17 bases between them. The CDR3 sequence is 16 residues long. The CDR3 loop reads CASSPTSGASTGELFF. The CDR3 DNA is TGTGCCAGCAGCCCCACATCGGGGGCGAGCACCGGGGAGCTGTTTTTT.

This clonotype occurred many times. V is TRBV12-3 or TRBV12-4 and J is TRBJ2-3; TRBD2 aligns across 8 bases. This CDR3 is 17 amino acids long. Trimming cost V 4 bases and J 0 bases; bases outside gene matches: 9. CDR3 nucleotide sequence: TGTGCCAGCAGTTCCCGTAAGAGCGGGGGTAGCACAGATACGCAGTATTTT. It specifies CASSSRKSGGSTDTQYF.

This clonotype was detected many times. The chain joins TRBV7-6 to TRBJ2-5, with D hard to call. Trimming cost V 5 bases and J 5 bases, with 12 bases left between them. Germline V gene sequence: CDR1 SGHVS, CDR2 FNYEAQ. The CDR3 runs 13 residues. The CDR3 coding sequence is TGTGCCAGCAGCCCCGAAACCTGGGAGACCCAGTACTTC. Translation gives CASSPETWETQYF.

As to this clonotype: The junction departs from germline at one end; a sequencing error may be responsible. The chain uses TRBV4-3 and TRBJ2-3, with 7 bases matching TRBD2. Germline V gene lookup returns CDR1 LGHNA and CDR2 YSLEER. This CDR3 has 18 residues. The CDR3 is CASSQDGASGASTDAQYF. The CDR3 coding sequence is TGCGCCAGCAGCCAAGATGGGGCTAGCGGCGCTAGCACAGATGCGCAGTATTTT.

This clonotype was detected many times. The rearrangement joins TRBV7-2 to TRBJ2-5; TRBD1 is a possible D gene (6 bases). V was cut by 6 bases and J by 5 bases, with 19 bases left in between. CDR3 length: 15 amino acids. The germline V gene encodes CDR1 SGHTA and CDR2 FQGNSA. CDR3 amino acids: CASSLVGAFWETQYF. CDR3 nucleotides: TGTGCCAGCAGTCTGGTGGGGGCCTTCTGGGAGACCCAGTACTTC. The whole variable domain, remainder taken from reference TRBV7-2 and TRBJ2-5, is GAGVSQSPSNKVTEKGKDVELRCDPISGHTALYWYRQSLGQGLEFLIYFQGNSAPDKSGLPSDRFSAERTGGSVSTLTIQRTQQEDSAVYLCASSLVGAFWETQYFGPGTRLLVL.